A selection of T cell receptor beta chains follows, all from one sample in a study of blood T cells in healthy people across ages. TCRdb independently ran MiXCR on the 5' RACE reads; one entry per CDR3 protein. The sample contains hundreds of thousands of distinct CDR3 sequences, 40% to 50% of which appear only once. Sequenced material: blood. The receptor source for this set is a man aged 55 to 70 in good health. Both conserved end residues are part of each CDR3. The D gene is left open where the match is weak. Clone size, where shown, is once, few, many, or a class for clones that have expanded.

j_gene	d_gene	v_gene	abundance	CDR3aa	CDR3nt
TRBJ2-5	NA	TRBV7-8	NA	CASSTSGGRETQYF	TGTGCCAGCAGCACTAGTGGAGGAAGAGAGACCCAGTACTTC
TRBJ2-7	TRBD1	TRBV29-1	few	CSAGDRGYEQYF	TGCAGCGCAGGGGACAGGGGTTACGAGCAGTACTTC
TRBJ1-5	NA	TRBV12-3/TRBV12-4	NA	CASSSRGHSNQPQHF	TGTGCCAGCAGTTCCAGGGGCCATAGCAATCAGCCCCAGCATTTT
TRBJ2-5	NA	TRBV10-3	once	CAIRSGLYSYGQYF	TGTGCCATCAGATCAGGGTTATACTCCTACGGGCAGTACTTC
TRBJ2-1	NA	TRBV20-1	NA	CSARRGTFSYNEQFF	TGCAGTGCTAGAAGGGGAACATTCTCCTACAATGAGCAGTTCTTC
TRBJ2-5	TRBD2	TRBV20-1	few	CSARGARRGAQETQYF	TGCAGTGCTAGAGGGGCCCGGCGGGGGGCTCAGGAGACCCAGTACTTC
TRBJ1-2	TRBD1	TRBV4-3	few	CASSREDRGYGYTF	TGCGCCAGCAGCCGCGAAGACAGGGGCTATGGCTACACCTTC
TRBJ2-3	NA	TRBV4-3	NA	CASSQRENTDTQYF	TGCGCCAGCAGCCAAAGGGAGAACACAGATACGCAGTATTTT
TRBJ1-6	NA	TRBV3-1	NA	CASSLNEWNSPLHF	TGTGCCAGCAGCCTTAATGAGTGGAATTCACCCCTCCACTTT
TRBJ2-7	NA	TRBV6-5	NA	CASSYYGLQGSSYEQYF	TGTGCCAGCAGTTACTACGGATTACAGGGAAGCAGCTACGAGCAGTACTTC
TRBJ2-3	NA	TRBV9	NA	CASSAPLGLSTDTQYF	TGTGCCAGCAGCGCCCCGTTGGGACTTTCCACAGATACGCAGTATTTT
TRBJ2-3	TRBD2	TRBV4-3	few	CASSQEAGGYLDTQYF	TGCGCCAGCAGCCAAGAGGCGGGGGGGTACTTGGATACGCAGTATTTT
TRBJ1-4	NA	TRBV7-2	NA	CASSLTPMANEKLFF	TGTGCCAGCAGCTTAACCCCAATGGCTAATGAAAAACTGTTTTTT
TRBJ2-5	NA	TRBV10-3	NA	CAIKGGSETQYF	TGTGCCATCAAAGGTGGATCGGAGACCCAGTACTTC
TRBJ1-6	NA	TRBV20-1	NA	CSARPMNNSPLHF	TGCAGTGCTAGACCGATGAATAATTCACCCCTCCACTTT
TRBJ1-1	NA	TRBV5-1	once	CASSRSRNTEAFF	TGCGCCAGCAGTAGAAGTCGGAACACTGAAGCTTTCTTT
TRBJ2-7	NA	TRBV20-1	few	CSVPLAGGIHEQYF	TGCAGTGTCCCTCTTGCAGGGGGGATCCACGAGCAGTACTTC
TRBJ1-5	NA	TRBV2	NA	CASGGGSNQPQHF	TGTGCCAGCGGAGGTGGGAGCAATCAGCCCCAGCATTTT
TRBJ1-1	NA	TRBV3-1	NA	CASSLRGGELNTEAFF	TGTGCCAGCAGCCTCAGGGGCGGGGAACTGAACACTGAAGCTTTCTTT
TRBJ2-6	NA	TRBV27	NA	CASSPDQSGANVLTF	TGTGCCAGCAGTCCCGATCAATCTGGGGCCAACGTCCTGACTTTC
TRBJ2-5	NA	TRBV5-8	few	CASSLEVRKYF	TGTGCCAGCAGCTTGGAGGTCCGCAAGTACTTC
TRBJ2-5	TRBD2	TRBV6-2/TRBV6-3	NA	CASSYGRGITSNEQYF	TGTGCCAGCAGTTATGGGCGGGGGATTACTTCCAATGAGCAGTACTTC
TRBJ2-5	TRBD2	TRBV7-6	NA	CASSSSGGLKETQYF	TGTGCCAGCAGCTCCTCGGGGGGACTTAAAGAGACCCAGTACTTC
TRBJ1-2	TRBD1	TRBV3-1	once	CASSQGGQPYYGYIF	TGTGCCAGCAGCCAAGGGGGACAGCCTTACTATGGCTACATCTTC
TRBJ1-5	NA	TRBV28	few	CASSLARVRNQPQHF	TGTGCCAGCAGTTTAGCCAGGGTGCGGAATCAGCCCCAGCATTTT
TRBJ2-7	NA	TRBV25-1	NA	CASSGVRYEQYF	TGTGCCAGCAGTGGGGTCAGATACGAGCAGTACTTC
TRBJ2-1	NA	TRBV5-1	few	CASSLGGTAENEQFF	TGCGCCAGCAGCTTGGGTGGGACCGCGGAAAATGAGCAGTTCTTC
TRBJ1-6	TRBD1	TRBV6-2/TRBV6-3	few	CASSFRTGRNSPLHF	TGTGCCAGCAGTTTCAGGACAGGGCGGAATTCACCCCTCCACTTT
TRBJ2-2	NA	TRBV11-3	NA	CASSAGLPGELFF	TGTGCCAGCAGCGCCGGACTGCCCGGGGAGCTGTTTTTT
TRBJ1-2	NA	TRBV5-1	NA	CASSLGQIDGYTF	TGCGCCAGCAGCTTGGGTCAGATAGATGGCTACACCTTC
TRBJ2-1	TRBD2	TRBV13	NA	CASSSGNEKRGGHEQFF	TGTGCCAGCAGCTCCGGGAATGAGAAGCGGGGGGGCCATGAGCAGTTCTTC
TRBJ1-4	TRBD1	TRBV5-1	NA	CASSFWEQGQATNEKLFF	TGCGCCAGCAGCTTTTGGGAACAGGGACAGGCAACTAATGAAAAACTGTTTTTT
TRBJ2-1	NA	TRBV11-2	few	CASSHLDGYNEQFF	TGTGCCAGCAGCCATCTGGACGGGTACAATGAGCAGTTCTTC
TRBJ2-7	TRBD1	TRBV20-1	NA	CSARGQGDDPYEQYF	TGCAGTGCTCGTGGACAGGGGGACGATCCATACGAGCAGTACTTC
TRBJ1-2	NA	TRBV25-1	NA	CASRPTGSNAANYGYTF	TGTGCCAGCAGACCGACAGGCAGTAACGCAGCTAACTATGGCTACACCTTC
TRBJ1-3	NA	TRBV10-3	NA	CAIKAGTSSGNTIYF	TGTGCCATCAAGGCAGGGACGAGCTCTGGAAACACCATATATTTT
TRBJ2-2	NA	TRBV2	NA	CASRTERGAVGELFF	TGTGCCAGCAGGACCGAACGGGGGGCTGTCGGGGAGCTGTTTTTT
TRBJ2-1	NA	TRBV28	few	CASSLMGAPNNEQFF	TGTGCCAGCAGTTTAATGGGGGCCCCCAACAATGAGCAGTTCTTC
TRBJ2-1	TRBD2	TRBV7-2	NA	CASRAGTSGDYNKQFF	TGTGCCAGCAGAGCAGGGACTAGCGGGGACTACAATAAGCAGTTCTTC
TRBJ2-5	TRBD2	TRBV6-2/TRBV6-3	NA	CASNPTGTRGTQYF	TGTGCCAGCAATCCTACCGGGACTAGAGGGACCCAGTACTTC
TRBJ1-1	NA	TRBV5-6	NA	CASSFLPDRIAEAFF	TGTGCCAGCAGCTTCCTTCCAGACAGAATCGCTGAAGCTTTCTTT
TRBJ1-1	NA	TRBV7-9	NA	CASSSRVLNTEAFF	TGTGCCAGCAGCTCCAGGGTGTTAAACACTGAAGCTTTCTTT
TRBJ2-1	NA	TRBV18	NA	CASSQQGDRETQFF	TGTGCCAGCTCACAACAAGGGGACCGGGAGACCCAGTTCTTC
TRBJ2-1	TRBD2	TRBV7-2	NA	CASSFRGGLAEHNEQFF	TGTGCCAGCAGCTTTAGGGGGGGACTAGCGGAGCACAATGAGCAGTTCTTC
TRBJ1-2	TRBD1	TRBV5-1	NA	CASSYGQGATGGYTF	TGCGCCAGCAGCTATGGACAGGGGGCTACGGGGGGCTACACCTTC
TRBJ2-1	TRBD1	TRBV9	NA	CASSEGTGPSYNEQFF	TGTGCCAGCAGCGAGGGGACAGGGCCCTCCTACAATGAGCAGTTCTTC
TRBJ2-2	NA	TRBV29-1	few	CSVEAGGPTGELFF	TGCAGCGTTGAGGCCGGGGGCCCCACCGGGGAGCTGTTTTTT
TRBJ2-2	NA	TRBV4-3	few	CASSQASGTGELFF	TGCGCCAGCAGCCAAGCCTCGGGGACCGGGGAGCTGTTTTTT
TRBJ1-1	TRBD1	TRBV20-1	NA	CSTPRDRGSEAFF	TGCAGTACCCCCCGGGACAGGGGCTCTGAAGCTTTCTTT
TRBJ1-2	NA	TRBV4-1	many	CASSPGPNYGYTF	TGTGCCAGCAGCCCGGGACCGAACTATGGCTACACCTTC
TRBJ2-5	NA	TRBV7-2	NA	CASSLGLRTKVETQYF	TGTGCCAGCAGCTTAGGTTTAAGGACGAAGGTTGAGACCCAGTACTTC
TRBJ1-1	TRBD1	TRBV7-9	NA	CASSFLGQANTEAFF	TGTGCCAGCAGCTTTTTGGGACAGGCGAACACTGAAGCTTTCTTT
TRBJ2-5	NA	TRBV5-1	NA	CASRQLTQETQYF	TGCGCCAGCAGACAGCTTACACAAGAGACCCAGTACTTC
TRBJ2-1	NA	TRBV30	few	CAWTVSSYNEQFF	TGTGCCTGGACGGTTAGCTCCTACAATGAGCAGTTCTTC
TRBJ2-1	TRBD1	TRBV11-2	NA	CASSFSPQGAKETQFF	TGTGCCAGCAGCTTCAGCCCCCAGGGGGCTAAAGAGACCCAGTTCTTC